These 19 T cell receptor beta chains came from one sample sequenced in a study of regulatory T cells in long-lasting Graves disease. Relying on iRepertoire HTBI primers and Arm-PCR of CDR3 regions, the team built TCR beta libraries. Via MiXCR, TCRdb re-called the multiplex PCR reads, giving one row per CDR3 protein. The repertoire holds hundreds of thousands of distinct CDR3 sequences, 15% to 20% seen once, with 18% in the top ten. The time point is: newly diagnosed GD, antithyroid drugs for less than 3 months. Preparation of the TCR library used RNA extracted from PBMCs. Separately, the same data were catalogued under a study of T cells in Graves' hyperthyroidism and ophthalmopathy.

Sequencing was performed on peripheral blood mononuclear cells (PBMCs), taken at new diagnosis, from a patient treated with antithyroid drugs. The origin of the receptors is a woman aged 25 to 39 with Graves disease.

The chain combines TRBV27 with TRBJ1-2; the match to TRBD1 covers 7 bases. CDR3 length: 13 amino acids. CDR1 is MNHEY, CDR2 SMNVEV, per germline (reference sequence). The J segment lost 4 bases and the V segment lost 6 bases, leaving 5 bases of the junction unmatched. CDR3 protein: CASRLTGTYGYTF. As DNA, the CDR3 is TGTGCCAGCAGACTGACAGGGACCTATGGCTACACCTTC.

The table lists this clonotype with a few counts. The chain recombines TRBV29-1 with TRBJ2-6; D gene unclear. V was trimmed by 7 bases and J by 0 bases, leaving 7 bases between them. The CDR3 length is 13 residues. CDR1 and CDR2 from the germline V gene are SQVTM and ANQGSEA. CDR3 region: CSAYSSGANVLTF. CDR3 nucleotides: TGCAGCGCCTACAGCTCTGGGGCCAACGTCCTGACTTTC.

This clonotype was detected ten times or more. The gene calls are TRBV20-1 and TRBJ2-1, with a possible D match to TRBD1 (6 bases). The germline gives CDR1 DFQATT, CDR2 SNEGSKA (reference sequence). The CDR3 length is 15 residues. Trimming took off 2 bases at V and 4 bases at J, with 15 bases between the two ends. Here the CDR3 DNA reads TGCAGTGCTAGACCCGGACAGTTACCTTACAATGAGCAGTTCTTC. Its protein product is CSARPGQLPYNEQFF.

This clonotype was detected a few times. The chain recombines TRBV4-1 with TRBJ2-7; 9 bases line up with TRBD2. The junction had 5 bases not matched to a gene; V was cut back by 0 bases and J by 2 bases. The CDR3 is 16 residues long. Germline V lookup: CDR1 MGHRA, CDR2 YSYEKL. In DNA, the CDR3 is TGCGCCAGCAGCCAAGATGCCCTAGCGGGACCCTACGAGCAGTACTTC. Its protein is CASSQDALAGPYEQYF.

This clonotype was seen only a few times. The J gene is TRBJ1-1, the V gene TRBV29-1, with no clear D. The CDR3 loop spans 14 amino acids. Germline loops: CDR1 SQVTM, CDR2 ANQGSEA. V lost 4 bases and J 1 base, leaving 13 bases between the germline ends. The CDR3: CSVVEPEKNTEAFF. CDR3 coding DNA: TGCAGCGTTGTAGAGCCAGAAAAGAACACTGAAGCTTTCTTT.

This clonotype was detected ten times or more. The chain employs TRBV6-1 and TRBJ2-5, with D possibly matching TRBD2 (6 bases). CDR3 length equals 14 residues. Trimming removed 6 bases at V and 6 bases at J, with 17 bases between. Germline V gene lookup returns CDR1 MNHNS and CDR2 SASEGT. The CDR3 DNA is TGTGCCAGCAGAGGATGGCGGGAAGGGCAGACCCAGTACTTC. This encodes CASRGWREGQTQYF.

The CDR3 spells CASSLLRNSYNEQFF. The CDR3 nucleotides read TGTGCCAGCAGCTTGTTACGGAACTCCTACAATGAGCAGTTCTTC. This chain joins TRBV7-9 and TRBJ2-1, with D hard to call. The CDR3 contains 15 residues. Trimming took 3 bases from V and 0 from J, leaving 9 bases between them. From germline, CDR1 is SEHNR and CDR2 FQNEAQ (reference sequence).

Ten or more counts support this clonotype. The V and J genes are TRBV2 and TRBJ2-3; TRBD2 is a possible D gene (6 bases). The germline V gene has CDR1 SNHLY and CDR2 FYNNEI. Trimming left V 2 bases short and J 2 bases short, with 11 bases between. The CDR3 is 15 residues long. In DNA form, the CDR3 reads TGTGCCAGCAGTGAATTACGCGGGAACACAGATACGCAGTATTTT. Residues: CASSELRGNTDTQYF.

This chain connects TRBV19 to TRBJ2-7; D is possibly TRBD1 (6 bases). The CDR3 totals 15 residues. The V gene lost 4 bases and the J gene lost 0 bases, with 13 bases spanning the gap. Germline values: CDR1 LNHDA, CDR2 SQIVND (reference sequence). The CDR3 protein is CASSTSGQSSYEQYF. The CDR3, as DNA: TGTGCCAGTAGTACCTCCGGACAGAGCTCCTACGAGCAGTACTTC.

This clonotype was counted many times. The rearrangement links TRBV6-1 to TRBJ1-6; TRBD1 matches 9 bases. Germline CDR1 and CDR2: MNHNS and SASEGT. Trimming cost V 7 bases and J 10 bases; bases outside gene matches: 11. The CDR3 has 15 amino acids. As DNA, the CDR3 is TGTGCCAGCACCGCGAAGGGACAGGGCGAGTCACCCCTCCACTTT. It yields the protein CASTAKGQGESPLHF.

The sample holds a few counts of this clonotype. The rearrangement links TRBV13 to TRBJ2-1, with TRBD1 matching over 9 bases. This CDR3 is 16 amino acids long. In germline, CDR1 is PRHDT, CDR2 FYEKMQ (reference sequence). V trimming: 5 bases; J trimming: 6 bases; junction bases outside the gene matches: 11. CDR3 amino acids: CASSPHQGQGGNEQFF. CDR3 DNA: TGTGCCAGCAGCCCCCACCAGGGACAGGGAGGCAATGAGCAGTTCTTC.

The chain carries TRBV5-1 and TRBJ2-1, with 12 bases fitting TRBD2. The CDR3 consists of 15 residues. Losses at the gene ends were 4 bases for V and 15 bases for J; bases not matched to a gene: 14. Per the germline V gene, CDR1 is SGHRS and CDR2 is YFSETQ. CDR3 amino acids: CASSAGLAGPNPLFF. The CDR3 nucleotides read TGCGCCAGCAGCGCGGGACTAGCGGGCCCGAACCCCCTGTTCTTC.

This chain connects TRBV28 to TRBJ2-1; 7 positions agree with TRBD2. CDR3 length: 12 residues. Trimming took 7 bases from V and 8 from J; bases not matched to a gene: 5. Germline values: CDR1 MDHEN, CDR2 SYDVKM. This CDR3 is CASTRAGHEQFF. The CDR3, as DNA: TGTGCCAGCACTAGAGCGGGACATGAGCAGTTCTTC.

In its sample, this clonotype was seen a few times. The chain uses TRBV5-1 and TRBJ2-1; no reliable D call. Between the trimmed V and J ends, which lost 4 bases and 9 bases, there was a span of 11 bases. This CDR3 comprises 12 residues. Germline CDR1 is SGHRS and CDR2 is YFSETQ. The CDR3 sequence is CASSPNLSEQFF. In DNA, the CDR3 is TGCGCCAGCAGCCCCAACTTGTCTGAGCAGTTCTTC.

The table lists this clonotype with a few counts. This rearrangement joins TRBV7-3 to TRBJ2-2; TRBD2 aligns across 15 bases. The CDR3 length is 18 residues. V shed 1 base, J shed 1 base, and the junction held 1 base outside the gene matches. Germline loops: CDR1 SGHTA, CDR2 FQGTGA. CDR3 protein: CASSLRTSGRVNTGELFF. The CDR3 DNA reads as TGTGCCAGCAGCTTAAGGACTAGCGGGAGGGTGAACACCGGGGAGCTGTTTTTT.

The chain couples TRBV10-3 to TRBJ1-4, with a possible D match to TRBD1 (5 bases). Germline V gene lookup returns CDR1 ENHRY and CDR2 SYGVKD. V was shortened by 9 bases and J by 6 bases, with 14 bases between the two germline ends. This CDR3 contains 13 residues. CDR3 DNA sequence: TGTGCCATGCCGGTTCTAGGGGATGAAAAACTGTTTTTT. It translates to CAMPVLGDEKLFF.

This clonotype was found a few times. The CDR3 bases are TGTGCCACCAGCAGGACGGATGAAAAACTGTTTTTT. The encoded protein is CATSRTDEKLFF. The rearrangement uses TRBV15 and TRBJ1-4; D gene unclear. Trimming removed 3 bases at V and 6 bases at J, with 5 bases between. The length of the CDR3 is 12 residues. Germline lookup yields CDR1 LNHNV and CDR2 YYDKDF (reference sequence).

This clonotype was found a few times. The V and J genes are TRBV5-1 and TRBJ2-3; 12 nucleotides line up with TRBD2. Germline V gene data show CDR1 as SGHRS and CDR2 as YFSETQ. CDR3 length equals 18 residues. V lost 4 bases to trimming and J lost 1 base; unmatched junction nucleotides: 10. The CDR3 here is CASSDTRLAGARTDTQYF. For the CDR3, the DNA is TGCGCCAGCAGCGACACTCGACTAGCGGGAGCACGCACAGATACGCAGTATTTT.

In this sample, this clonotype turned up many times. This sequence joins TRBV27 and TRBJ2-3, with D possibly TRBD1 on 5 matching bases. From germline, CDR1 is MNHEY and CDR2 SMNVEV (reference sequence). Trimming cost V 6 bases and J 0 bases, with 10 bases left between them. The CDR3 totals 14 residues. The CDR3 sequence is CASSSRQSTDTQYF. The CDR3 nucleotides are TGTGCCAGCAGCAGCAGACAGAGCACAGATACGCAGTATTTT.